Listed below are T cell receptor beta chains from one sample, sequenced in a study of blood T cell repertoires in COVID-19. Assay: immunoSEQ multiplex PCR; the TCRdb copy retains only in-frame clones and omits some. The table shows around 300,000 clones, with roughly 89% occurring only once. Source material: PBMCs or T cells enriched from blood (not recorded which). The receptors originated from a woman aged 30 to 39 who had recovered from COVID-19. The CDR3 runs from the conserved cysteine through the conserved F or W. The order of the fields is V gene, J gene, clone size, D gene, CDR3 protein, CDR3 DNA. D genes are given only for firm matches. The size field is filled for only some rows; it gives once, few, many or a size class.

v_call: TRBV5-5; j_call: TRBJ1-3; clone_size: NA; d_call: NA; cdr3_aa: CASSPTGIGNTIYF; cdr3_nt: TGTGCCAGCAGCCCAACAGGGATTGGAAACACCATATATTTT
v_call: TRBV28; j_call: TRBJ1-2; clone_size: NA; d_call: NA; cdr3_aa: CASSPGFGGNYGYTF; cdr3_nt: TGTGCCAGCAGTCCCGGATTCGGGGGTAACTATGGCTACACCTTC
v_call: TRBV19; j_call: TRBJ2-3; clone_size: NA; d_call: NA; cdr3_aa: CASSSGASDTQYF; cdr3_nt: TGTGCCAGTAGCAGCGGTGCATCAGATACGCAGTATTTT
v_call: TRBV6-5; j_call: TRBJ1-2; clone_size: NA; d_call: TRBD1; cdr3_aa: CASSYFRDRGRYGYTF; cdr3_nt: TGTGCCAGCAGTTACTTCCGGGACAGGGGTCGGTATGGCTACACCTTC
v_call: TRBV5-8; j_call: TRBJ1-2; clone_size: NA; d_call: NA; cdr3_aa: CASSLYRNYGYTF; cdr3_nt: TGTGCCAGCAGCTTGTACAGGAACTATGGCTACACCTTC
v_call: TRBV12-3/TRBV12-4; j_call: TRBJ2-7; clone_size: NA; d_call: TRBD1; cdr3_aa: CASSMGQDYEQYF; cdr3_nt: TGTGCCAGCAGTATGGGACAGGACTACGAGCAGTACTTC
v_call: TRBV29-1; j_call: TRBJ1-2; clone_size: NA; d_call: NA; cdr3_aa: CSVERQSQYGYTF; cdr3_nt: TGCAGCGTTGAGAGACAGTCTCAATATGGCTACACCTTC
v_call: TRBV5-4; j_call: TRBJ2-2; clone_size: NA; d_call: NA; cdr3_aa: CASSLMTSDTGELFF; cdr3_nt: TGTGCCAGCAGTCTGATGACTAGTGACACCGGGGAGCTGTTTTTT
v_call: TRBV19; j_call: TRBJ2-1; clone_size: many; d_call: TRBD2; cdr3_aa: CASSTTHAGGGLNEQFF; cdr3_nt: TGTGCCAGTAGTACCACTCATGCCGGGGGAGGGCTCAATGAGCAGTTCTTC
v_call: TRBV7-2; j_call: TRBJ1-4; clone_size: NA; d_call: TRBD1; cdr3_aa: CASSSKGQMNEKLFF; cdr3_nt: TGTGCCAGCAGCTCGAAGGGACAGATGAATGAAAAACTGTTTTTT
v_call: TRBV6-2/TRBV6-3; j_call: TRBJ2-6; clone_size: NA; d_call: NA; cdr3_aa: CASSYIGGAVVSGANVLTF; cdr3_nt: TGTGCCAGCAGTTATATTGGCGGGGCAGTCGTCTCTGGGGCCAACGTCCTGACTTTC
v_call: TRBV5-1; j_call: TRBJ2-5; clone_size: NA; d_call: NA; cdr3_aa: CASSLGEGLGRETQYF; cdr3_nt: TGCGCCAGCAGCTTGGGAGAGGGTCTGGGGAGGGAGACCCAGTACTTC
v_call: TRBV9; j_call: TRBJ2-1; clone_size: NA; d_call: NA; cdr3_aa: CASSVEGTGGGDEQFF; cdr3_nt: TGTGCCAGCAGCGTAGAAGGGACTGGGGGTGGGGATGAGCAGTTCTTC
v_call: TRBV9; j_call: TRBJ2-3; clone_size: NA; d_call: TRBD1; cdr3_aa: CASSQGGTDTQYF; cdr3_nt: TGTGCCAGCAGCCAGGGGGGCACAGATACGCAGTATTTT
v_call: TRBV27; j_call: TRBJ2-7; clone_size: NA; d_call: TRBD2; cdr3_aa: CASSPGGAPEQYF; cdr3_nt: TGTGCCAGCTCCCCGGGGGGTGCTCCCGAGCAGTACTTC
v_call: TRBV18; j_call: TRBJ1-4; clone_size: once; d_call: NA; cdr3_aa: CASSPGGHGNEKLFF; cdr3_nt: TGTGCCAGCTCTCCCGGCGGGCACGGTAATGAAAAACTGTTTTTT
v_call: TRBV4-1; j_call: TRBJ2-5; clone_size: NA; d_call: NA; cdr3_aa: CASSQDFSRSRETQYF; cdr3_nt: TGCGCCAGCAGCCAAGATTTCTCTAGGTCAAGAGAGACCCAGTACTTC
v_call: TRBV12-3/TRBV12-4; j_call: TRBJ2-7; clone_size: NA; d_call: NA; cdr3_aa: CASSLALGLEYF; cdr3_nt: TGTGCCAGCAGTTTAGCCTTGGGACTGGAATACTTC
v_call: TRBV4-2; j_call: TRBJ1-2; clone_size: NA; d_call: NA; cdr3_aa: CASSRGRTEDYGYTF; cdr3_nt: TGTGCCAGCAGCCGGGGGCGGACGGAGGACTATGGCTACACCTTC